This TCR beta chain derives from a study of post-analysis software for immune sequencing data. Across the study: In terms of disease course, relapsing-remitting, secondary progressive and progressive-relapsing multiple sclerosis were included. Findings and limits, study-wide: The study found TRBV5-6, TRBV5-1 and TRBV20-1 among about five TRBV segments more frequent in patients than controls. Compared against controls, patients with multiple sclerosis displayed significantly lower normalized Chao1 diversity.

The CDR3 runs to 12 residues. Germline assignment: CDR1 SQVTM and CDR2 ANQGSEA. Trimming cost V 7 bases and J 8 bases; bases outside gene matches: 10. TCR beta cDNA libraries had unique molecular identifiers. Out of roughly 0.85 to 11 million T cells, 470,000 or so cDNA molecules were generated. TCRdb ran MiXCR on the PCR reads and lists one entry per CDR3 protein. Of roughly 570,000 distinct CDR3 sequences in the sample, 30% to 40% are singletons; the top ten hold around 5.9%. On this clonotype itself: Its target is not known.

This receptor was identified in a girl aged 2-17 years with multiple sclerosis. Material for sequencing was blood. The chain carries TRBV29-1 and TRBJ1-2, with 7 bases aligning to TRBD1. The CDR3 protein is CSANQGVGGYTF. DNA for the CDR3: TGCAGCGCTAATCAGGGGGTGGGGGGCTACACCTTC.